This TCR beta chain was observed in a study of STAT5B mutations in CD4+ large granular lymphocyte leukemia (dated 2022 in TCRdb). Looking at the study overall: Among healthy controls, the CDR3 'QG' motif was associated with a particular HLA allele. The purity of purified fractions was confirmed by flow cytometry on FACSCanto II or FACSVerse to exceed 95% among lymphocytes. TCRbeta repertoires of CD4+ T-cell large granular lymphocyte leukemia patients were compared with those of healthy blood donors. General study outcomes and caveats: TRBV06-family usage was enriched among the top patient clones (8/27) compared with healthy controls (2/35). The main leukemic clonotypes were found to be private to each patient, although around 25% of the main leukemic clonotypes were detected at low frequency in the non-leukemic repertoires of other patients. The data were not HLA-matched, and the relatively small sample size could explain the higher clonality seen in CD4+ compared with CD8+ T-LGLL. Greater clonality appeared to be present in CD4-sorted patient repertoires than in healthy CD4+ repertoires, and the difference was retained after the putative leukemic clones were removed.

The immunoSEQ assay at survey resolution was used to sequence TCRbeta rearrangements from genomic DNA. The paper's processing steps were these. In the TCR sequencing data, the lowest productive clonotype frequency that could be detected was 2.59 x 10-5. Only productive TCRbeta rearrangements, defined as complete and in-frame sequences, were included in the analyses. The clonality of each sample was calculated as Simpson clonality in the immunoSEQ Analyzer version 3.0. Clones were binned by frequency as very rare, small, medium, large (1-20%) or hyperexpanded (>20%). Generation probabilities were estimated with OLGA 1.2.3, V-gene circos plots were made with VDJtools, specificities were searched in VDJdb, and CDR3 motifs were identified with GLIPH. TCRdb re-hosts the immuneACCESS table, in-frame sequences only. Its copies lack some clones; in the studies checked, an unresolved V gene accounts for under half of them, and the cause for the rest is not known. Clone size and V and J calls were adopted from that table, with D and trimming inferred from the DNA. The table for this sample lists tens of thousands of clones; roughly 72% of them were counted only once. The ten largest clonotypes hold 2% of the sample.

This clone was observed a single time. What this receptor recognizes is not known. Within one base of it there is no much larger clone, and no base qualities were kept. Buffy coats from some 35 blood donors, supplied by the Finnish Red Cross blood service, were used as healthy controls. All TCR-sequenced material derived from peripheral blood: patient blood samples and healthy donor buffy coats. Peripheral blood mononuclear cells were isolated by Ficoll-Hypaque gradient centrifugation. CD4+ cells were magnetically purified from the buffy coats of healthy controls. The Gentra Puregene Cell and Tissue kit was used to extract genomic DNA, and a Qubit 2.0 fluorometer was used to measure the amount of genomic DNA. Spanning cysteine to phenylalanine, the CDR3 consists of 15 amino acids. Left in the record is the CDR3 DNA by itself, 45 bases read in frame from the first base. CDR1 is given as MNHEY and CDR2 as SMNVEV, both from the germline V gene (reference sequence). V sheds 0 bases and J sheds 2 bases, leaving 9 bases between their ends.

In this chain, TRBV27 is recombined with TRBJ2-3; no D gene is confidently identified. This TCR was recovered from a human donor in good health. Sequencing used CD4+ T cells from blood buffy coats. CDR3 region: CASSLSSRPTDTQYF. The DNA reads TGTGCCAGCAGTTTATCGTCCAGGCCCACAGATACGCAGTATTTT.